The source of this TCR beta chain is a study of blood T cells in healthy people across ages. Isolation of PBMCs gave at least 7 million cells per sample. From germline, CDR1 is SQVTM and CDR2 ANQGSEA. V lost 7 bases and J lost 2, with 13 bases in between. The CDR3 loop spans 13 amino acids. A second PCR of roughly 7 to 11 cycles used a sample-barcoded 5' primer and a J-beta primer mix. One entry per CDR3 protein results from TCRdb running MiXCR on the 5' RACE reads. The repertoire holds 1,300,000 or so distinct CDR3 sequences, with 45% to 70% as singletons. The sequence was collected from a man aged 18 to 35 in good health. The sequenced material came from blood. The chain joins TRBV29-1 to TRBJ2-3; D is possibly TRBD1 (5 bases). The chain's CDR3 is CSASQGFTDTQYF. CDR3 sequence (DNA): TGCAGCGCCTCTCAGGGTTTCACAGATACGCAGTATTTT.